This TCR beta chain appears in the sequencing data of a study of shared clonotypes between healthy human individuals. The repertoire was sequenced with immunoSEQ multiplex PCR; TCRdb's copy has only in-frame clones and lacks some. The sample lists about 2.5 million clones; about nine tenths were seen once. This clone was counted only a few times. This sample also contains other DNA sequences that code for the same CDR3. Trimming removed 0 bases from V and 4 bases from J, with 10 bases in between. This CDR3 spans 14 amino acids. Germline CDR1 SGHRS, CDR2 YFSETQ. This chain connects TRBV5-1 to TRBJ1-1; no definite D call. Sequencing used naive CD4+ T cells from PBMCs. The sample's subset: CD45RA+ positively selected. The sequence came from a young man in good health. Some clones in this sample may be carry-over from other donors' samples. DNA for the CDR3: TGCGCCAGCAGCTTGGGGGGAGGTAGCACTGAAGCTTTCTTT. Its protein product is CASSLGGGSTEAFF.